The 32 T cell receptor beta chains reported below all come from one sample, sequenced in a study of tumor-infiltrating lymphocytes in localized non-small cell lung cancer. Data came from immunoSEQ multiplex PCR; TCRdb stores just in-frame clones and leaves some out. The sample includes about 14,000 clones, approximately 68% seen only once; the top ten take over 4%. The sample consisted of lung tumor tissue. Receptors were obtained from a human donor with non-small cell lung cancer.

This clone has just one count. The V gene is TRBV5-1, the J gene TRBJ1-4, with TRBD1 as a possible D gene (6 bases). The CDR3 runs to 15 residues. Germline CDR1 SGHRS, CDR2 YFSETQ. The ends were cut back, 4 bases at V and 1 base at J, with 11 bases in the middle. CDR3 sequence (DNA): TGCGCCAGCAGCACACAGGGAGGAACTAATGAAAAACTGTTTTTT. Its protein is CASSTQGGTNEKLFF.

This chain uses TRBV2 with TRBJ2-3; 7 positions match TRBD2. The CDR3 is 16 amino acids. With V trimmed by 4 bases and J by 0 bases, 7 bases remained unmatched. The germline CDR1 and CDR2 sequences are SNHLY and FYNNEI. The CDR3 region is CASSGSGGTSTDTQYF. As DNA, the CDR3 is TGTGCCAGCAGTGGGTCGGGGGGAACAAGCACAGATACGCAGTATTTT.

This sequence joins TRBV7-2 and TRBJ2-1; 9 bases agree with TRBD2. From germline, CDR1 is SGHTA and CDR2 FQGNSA. The CDR3 has 16 amino acids. After removal of 3 bases from V and 7 bases from J, the junction contained 10 bases not matched to a gene. The CDR3 sequence: CASSFYLTSGRNEQFF. In DNA, the CDR3 is TGTGCCAGCAGCTTTTATTTAACGAGCGGGAGGAATGAGCAGTTCTTC.

The rearrangement uses TRBV18 and TRBJ1-2; 7 nucleotides match TRBD1. The V and J ends lost 1 base and 3 bases, in that order; junction bases with no gene match: 11. Germline values: CDR1 KGHSH, CDR2 LQKENI. The CDR3 consists of 17 residues. The CDR3 region has the DNA TGTGCCAGCTCACCACGAGCTTCTAGGGGGCTCTACTATGGCTACACCTTC. This translates into CASSPRASRGLYYGYTF.

This rearrangement joins TRBV30 to TRBJ1-5, with D possibly matching TRBD1 (5 bases). CDR3 size: 15 residues. Germline V gene sequence: CDR1 GTSNPN, CDR2 SVGIG (reference sequence). Trimming took off 2 bases at V and 1 base at J, with 12 bases between the two ends. The CDR3 DNA is TGTGCCTGGAGTCGGGGCAGTCTAAGCAATCAGCCCCAGCATTTT. Amino acid sequence: CAWSRGSLSNQPQHF.

This clone showed up just once. The gene calls are TRBV27 and TRBJ2-4, with 9 nucleotides matching TRBD1. The CDR3 spans 17 residues. V trimming: 4 bases; J trimming: 6 bases; junction bases outside the gene matches: 13. In germline, CDR1 is MNHEY, CDR2 SMNVEV (reference sequence). The CDR3 DNA follows: TGTGCCAGCAGTTCCCTCTCGACAGGGGGACGGGGAAACATTCAGTACTTC. Its translation is CASSSLSTGGRGNIQYF.

The V gene is TRBV18, the J gene TRBJ1-5; D may be TRBD1 (5 bases). The germline gives CDR1 KGHSH, CDR2 LQKENI. The germline V and J ends were trimmed by 2 bases and 0 bases, with 8 bases remaining between them. The CDR3 contains 15 residues. CDR3 protein: CASSPGQTSNQPQHF. DNA of the CDR3: TGTGCCAGCTCACCAGGACAAACTAGCAATCAGCCCCAGCATTTT. Looking up the rest from reference TRBV18 and TRBJ1-5 gives the full variable domain: NAGVMQNPRHLVRRRGQEARLRCSPMKGHSHVYWYRQLPEEGLKFMVYLQKENIIDESGMPKERFSAEFPKEGPSILRIQQVVRGDSAAYFCASSPGQTSNQPQHFGDGTRLSIL.

This chain connects TRBV11-2 to TRBJ1-2; no clear D gene. Germline V CDR1 and CDR2: SGHAT, FQNNGV. The CDR3 has 14 amino acids. Trimming stripped 0 bases from V and 5 bases from J, with 10 bases between. CDR3 DNA: TGTGCCAGCAGCTTAGATAGAGGCGCGTATGGCTACACCTTC. Protein product: CASSLDRGAYGYTF.

The rearrangement uses TRBV5-1 and TRBJ2-3; TRBD2 matches at 11 bases. Germline values: CDR1 SGHRS, CDR2 YFSETQ. V was pared by 4 bases and J by 1 base, with 2 bases of the junction left unmatched. The CDR3 is made up of 15 amino acids. The chain's CDR3 is CASSIAGGGTDTQYF. CDR3 bases: TGCGCCAGCAGCATAGCGGGAGGGGGCACAGATACGCAGTATTTT.

The J gene is TRBJ2-7, the V gene TRBV11-2, with TRBD1 matching over 7 bases. Germline CDR1 SGHAT, CDR2 FQNNGV. The CDR3 is 14 amino acids. After removal of 1 base from V and 2 bases from J, the junction contained 2 bases not matched to a gene. CDR3 protein: CASSLVQGTYEQYF. For the CDR3, the DNA is TGTGCCAGCAGCTTAGTACAGGGGACCTACGAGCAGTACTTC.

The J gene is TRBJ2-1, the V gene TRBV4-1; 12 bases are a match to TRBD2. Trimming removed 0 bases from V and 1 base from J; junction bases left unmatched: 10. The germline CDR1 and CDR2 sequences are MGHRA and YSYEKL. The CDR3 loop spans 20 amino acids. The CDR3 loop is CASSQEGASGRAGSYNEQFF. CDR3 bases: TGCGCCAGCAGCCAAGAGGGGGCTAGCGGGAGGGCCGGGTCCTACAATGAGCAGTTCTTC.

The chain is built from TRBV29-1 and TRBJ1-3; 7 bases agree with TRBD1. Germline V gives CDR1 SQVTM, CDR2 ANQGSEA. This CDR3 has 15 amino acids. Trimming at V came to 5 bases and at J to 0 bases, leaving 7 bases not matched to a gene. CDR3 loop: CSVRGQALSGNTIYF. The CDR3 nucleotides read TGCAGCGTTCGTGGACAGGCCCTCTCTGGAAACACCATATATTTT.

The chain joins TRBV2 to TRBJ2-5; D is perhaps TRBD1 (6 bases). The CDR3 extends over 16 amino acids. The germline CDR1 and CDR2 sequences are SNHLY and FYNNEI. The V end lost 6 bases, the J end lost 2 bases, and 19 bases lay between the germline ends. The DNA for the CDR3 is TGTGCCAGCAGGGAATCGCCAGGGGTAGGGCAAGAGACCCAGTACTTC. Its protein is CASRESPGVGQETQYF.

V usage is TRBV14 and J usage is TRBJ1-1; no reliable D call. The length of the CDR3 is 14 residues. Trimming stripped 1 base from V and 8 bases from J, with 14 bases between. CDR1 and CDR2 (germline): SGHDN, FVKESK. Here the CDR3 reads CASSQVPTRAEAFF. In DNA, the CDR3 is TGTGCCAGCAGCCAAGTCCCCACAAGGGCGGAAGCTTTCTTT.

The V gene is TRBV7-9, the J gene TRBJ1-1; 7 nucleotides match TRBD1. Trimming took 5 bases from V and 0 from J; bases not matched to a gene: 6. Germline CDR1 is SEHNR and CDR2 is FQNEAQ (reference sequence). The CDR3 covers 15 residues. This CDR3 is CASSQGGVMNTEAFF. CDR3 nucleotides: TGTGCCAGCAGCCAGGGGGGGGTGATGAACACTGAAGCTTTCTTT.

This clone was detected a few times. The gene calls are TRBV30 and TRBJ2-1, with 8 bases matching TRBD2. Germline trimming cut 6 bases from V and 7 bases from J; bases unmatched to any gene: 8. The CDR3 has 13 residues. Per germline, CDR1 GTSNPN and CDR2 SVGIG (reference sequence). The CDR3 nucleotides are TGTGCCTGCAAACCCTCTAGCGGGAATGAGCAGTTCTTC. As protein: CACKPSSGNEQFF.

This chain uses TRBV27 with TRBJ1-2; D remains unclear. V dropped 4 bases and J dropped 7 bases, with 16 bases sitting between them. From germline, CDR1 is MNHEY and CDR2 SMNVEV (reference sequence). The CDR3 spans 14 residues. This chain's CDR3 is CASSSADFRIGYTF. The DNA of the CDR3 is TGTGCCAGCAGTTCGGCAGATTTTAGAATTGGCTACACCTTC.

This chain uses TRBV15 with TRBJ2-4; D assignment may be TRBD1 or TRBD2 (7 bases each). The CDR3 is made up of 18 amino acids. CDR1 and CDR2 from the germline V gene are LNHNV and YYDKDF (reference sequence). Trimming pared 1 base from V and 8 bases from J, leaving 24 bases between. This CDR3 reads CATSRGGGRTGPHDIQYF. CDR3 nucleotides: TGTGCCACCAGCAGAGGGGGAGGGAGGACAGGTCCCCATGACATTCAGTACTTC. Together with reference TRBV15 and TRBJ2-4, the CDR3 gives the full variable domain: DAMVIQNPRYQVTQFGKPVTLSCSQTLNHNVMYWYQQKSSQAPKLLFHYYDKDFNNEADTPDNFQSRRPNTSFCFLDIRSPGLGDTAMYLCATSRGGGRTGPHDIQYFGAGTRLSVL.

This chain joins TRBV19 and TRBJ2-1; D call uncertain. V lost 1 base, J lost 12 bases, and 16 bases lay in between. The CDR3 contains 14 residues. Germline V CDR1 and CDR2: LNHDA, SQIVND (reference sequence). For the CDR3, the DNA is TGTGCCAGTAGTATAGCGACCGCTATTGGGATGCAGTTCTTC. Translating gives CASSIATAIGMQFF.

The V and J genes are TRBV7-9 and TRBJ1-3; 7 positions match TRBD1. The CDR3 is made up of 15 amino acids. Trimming removed 5 bases from V and 5 bases from J; junction bases left unmatched: 9. Germline V gene sequence: CDR1 SEHNR, CDR2 FQNEAQ (reference sequence). For the CDR3, the DNA is TGTGCCAGCAGCGGGGGACAGACCTGGCGAAACACCATATATTTT. It encodes CASSGGQTWRNTIYF.

This chain joins TRBV29-1 and TRBJ2-4; 8 bases align to TRBD1. V dropped 3 bases and J dropped 3; count of bases not matched to a gene: 4. Germline V gene sequence: CDR1 SQVTM, CDR2 ANQGSEA. The CDR3 has 14 residues. CDR3 DNA sequence: TGCAGCGTTGATTCAGGGGGCAACAAAAACATTCAGTACTTC. It yields the protein CSVDSGGNKNIQYF.

The V and J genes are TRBV13 and TRBJ1-6; D is unclear. Per germline, CDR1 PRHDT and CDR2 FYEKMQ (reference sequence). Trimming removed 3 bases from V and 10 bases from J, with 10 bases in between. The CDR3 runs to 13 residues. In DNA, the CDR3 is TGTGCCAGCAGCTTGGGAAGAGGGTCACCCCTCCACTTT. Translating gives CASSLGRGSPLHF.

This clone was observed once. The chain carries TRBV28 and TRBJ1-5, with 8 bases lining up with TRBD1. The CDR3 covers 16 residues. CDR1 and CDR2 from the germline V gene are MDHEN and SYDVKM. The J segment lost 6 bases and the V segment lost 8 bases, leaving 15 bases of the junction unmatched. CDR3 amino acids: CASGLYAQGEGQPQHF. In DNA form, the CDR3 reads TGTGCCAGCGGACTCTACGCACAGGGGGAAGGTCAGCCCCAGCATTTT.

The chain uses TRBV18 and TRBJ1-5, with 8 bases lining up with TRBD1. CDR1 is KGHSH, CDR2 LQKENI, per germline. The V segment lost 3 bases and the J segment 2 bases; nucleotides outside the gene matches: 9. The CDR3 contains 17 residues. The CDR3 region has the DNA TGTGCCAGCTCACCTCTCCAGGGGGCGCAAGGCAATCAGCCCCAGCATTTT. It is translated as CASSPLQGAQGNQPQHF.

V usage is TRBV4-2 and J usage is TRBJ1-4; possibly TRBD1 for D (5 bases). CDR3 length equals 13 residues. Germline V gene lookup returns CDR1 LGHNA and CDR2 YNFKEQ. Trimming took 3 bases from V and 3 from J, leaving 5 bases between them. In DNA form, the CDR3 reads TGTGCCAGCAGCCAGGGGGCTAATGAAAAACTGTTTTTT. It translates to CASSQGANEKLFF.

The V call is TRBV15, the J call TRBJ2-1; TRBD2 is a possible D gene (6 bases). CDR1 LNHNV and CDR2 YYDKDF come from the germline V gene (reference sequence). The CDR3 covers 17 residues. Trimming pared 1 base from V and 0 bases from J, leaving 13 bases between. CDR3 in DNA: TGTGCCACCAGCAGAGTAGAAGCGGGCCTCTCCTACAATGAGCAGTTCTTC. Encoded protein: CATSRVEAGLSYNEQFF.

The chain carries TRBV11-2 and TRBJ2-3, with D tentatively TRBD2 (5 bases). CDR3 length equals 17 residues. Germline V lookup: CDR1 SGHAT, CDR2 FQNNGV. Trimming removed 0 bases at V and 3 bases at J, with 16 bases between. In nucleotides, the CDR3 is TGTGCCAGCAGCTTAGATTGGAGGCCCAGTCGTACAGATACGCAGTATTTT. Its translation is CASSLDWRPSRTDTQYF.

The gene calls are TRBV7-9 and TRBJ2-7; possible D gene TRBD1, 6 bases. The CDR3 is 15 residues long. Germline-derived CDR1 and CDR2 are SEHNR and FQNEAQ (reference sequence). Trimming left V 4 bases short and J 2 bases short, with 15 bases between. The CDR3 spells CASSSTMDRTYEQYF. The CDR3 DNA follows: TGTGCCAGCAGCTCTACCATGGACAGAACCTACGAGCAGTACTTC.

The rearrangement uses TRBV27 and TRBJ1-4; perhaps TRBD1 as D (5 bases). CDR3 length equals 13 residues. CDR1 is MNHEY, CDR2 SMNVEV, per germline (reference sequence). The germline V and J ends were trimmed by 6 bases and 8 bases, with 13 bases remaining between them. The CDR3 spells CASRVGGGEKLFF. As DNA, the CDR3 is TGTGCCAGCAGGGTCGGGGGGGGAGAAAAACTGTTTTTT. The full variable domain, completed using reference TRBV27 and TRBJ1-4, is EAQVTQNPRYLITVTGKKLTVTCSQNMNHEYMSWYRQDPGLGLRQIYYSMNVEVTDKGDVPEGYKVSRKEKRNFPLILESPSPNQTSLYFCASRVGGGEKLFFGSGTQLSVL.

This sequence joins TRBV7-3 and TRBJ1-1, with 8 bases identical to TRBD1. The germline V gene has CDR1 SGHTA and CDR2 FQGTGA. Unmatched junction bases numbered 11, after V lost 5 bases and J lost 12 bases. The length of the CDR3 is 13 residues. DNA of the CDR3: TGTGCCAGCAGCGCAACCGGGACAGGAAGCCCTTTCTTT. Translated, it gives CASSATGTGSPFF.

The rearrangement joins TRBV19 to TRBJ1-5, with D possibly matching TRBD1 (5 bases). CDR1 is LNHDA and CDR2 is SQIVND in the germline V gene (reference sequence). Trimming removed 0 bases at V and 6 bases at J, with 12 bases between. This CDR3 has 15 residues. CDR3 protein: CASSIDPSDSQPQHF. The CDR3 DNA reads as TGTGCCAGTAGTATAGACCCCTCCGACAGTCAGCCCCAGCATTTT.

This clone was seen only a few times. The genes are TRBV5-1 and TRBJ1-3; possible D gene TRBD1, 6 bases. CDR3 length equals 16 residues. CDR1 is SGHRS and CDR2 is YFSETQ in the germline V gene. Trimming shortened V by 4 bases and J by 0 bases, and 14 bases separated the two germline ends. The CDR3 sequence: CASSLGTHSSGNTIYF. The CDR3 bases are TGCGCCAGCAGCCTCGGGACACACAGCTCTGGAAACACCATATATTTT.